A single sample is the source of the 24 T cell receptor beta chains below, sequenced in a study of chemoradiotherapy in HPV16-positive cancers. The assay was immunoSEQ multiplex PCR, and TCRdb's table has in-frame clones only and misses some. Of tens of thousands of clones listed, around 78% are singletons. This sample was obtained from a patient who underwent chemoradiotherapy. The receptors here all came from a human donor with HPV-associated anogenital cancer.

The chain is built from TRBV28 and TRBJ2-5; TRBD1 is a possible D gene (6 bases). V was clipped by 7 bases and J by 4 bases, with 10 bases between them. CDR1 is MDHEN and CDR2 is SYDVKM in the germline V gene. The CDR3 covers 12 residues. The CDR3 bases are TGTGCCAGCACCACAGGGTCAGAGACCCAGTACTTC. The encoded protein is CASTTGSETQYF.

A few counts support this clone. The chain combines TRBV30 with TRBJ1-2, with TRBD1 matching 7 bases. CDR1 and CDR2 from the germline V gene are GTSNPN and SVGIG (reference sequence). Trimming at V came to 2 bases and at J to 5 bases, leaving 8 bases not matched to a gene. The CDR3 covers 14 residues. CDR3 sequence: CAWSLTGATYGYTF. The CDR3 nucleotides are TGTGCCTGGAGTCTTACAGGGGCGACGTATGGCTACACCTTC. Supplemented by reference TRBV30 and TRBJ1-2, the full variable domain reads SQTIHQWPATLVQPVGSPLSLECTVEGTSNPNLYWYRQAAGRGLQLLFYSVGIGQISSEVPQNLSASRPQDRQFILSSKKLLLSDSGFYLCAWSLTGATYGYTFGSGTRLTVV.

The chain links TRBV19 to TRBJ2-7, with D possibly TRBD2 on 6 matching bases. The CDR3 is made up of 14 amino acids. Looked up from germline, CDR1 is LNHDA and CDR2 is SQIVND (reference sequence). V shed 1 base and J shed 3 bases, with 10 bases lying between them. CDR3: CASSIGPGDYEQYF. The CDR3 bases are TGTGCCAGTAGTATAGGACCGGGAGACTACGAGCAGTACTTC.

This clone turned up a few times. The chain uses TRBV7-2 and TRBJ1-6, with D possibly matching TRBD1 (6 bases). This CDR3 spans 16 amino acids. Between the trimmed V and J ends, which lost 6 bases and 7 bases, there was a span of 19 bases. The germline CDR1 and CDR2 sequences are SGHTA and FQGNSA. CDR3 protein: CASRLAAGQGNSPLHF. Here the CDR3 DNA reads TGTGCCAGCAGGCTAGCGGCGGGGCAGGGGAATTCACCCCTCCACTTT.

The chain uses TRBV6-6 and TRBJ2-1, with 8 positions matching TRBD2. Germline-derived CDR1 and CDR2 are MNHNY and SVGAGI (reference sequence). V trimming: 2 bases; J trimming: 4 bases; junction bases outside the gene matches: 7. This CDR3 is 16 amino acids long. The CDR3 DNA reads TGTGCCAGCAGTTACCCCGGACTAGCACCATACAATGAGCAGTTCTTC. Translation gives CASSYPGLAPYNEQFF.

This clone was seen once. The chain employs TRBV2 and TRBJ2-7; 12 bases are shared with TRBD2. CDR1 SNHLY and CDR2 FYNNEI come from the germline V gene. V shed 6 bases, J shed 3 bases, and the junction held 9 bases outside the gene matches. The CDR3 loop spans 16 amino acids. The CDR3 reads CASSESRLAGVYEQYF. CDR3 bases: TGTGCCAGCAGCGAAAGCCGACTAGCGGGAGTCTACGAGCAGTACTTC.

The rearrangement joins TRBV5-1 to TRBJ1-2; D gene ambiguous. The CDR3 runs to 13 residues. Germline CDR1 is SGHRS and CDR2 is YFSETQ. V lost 3 bases, J lost 5 bases, and 11 bases lay in between. The CDR3 here is CASSSGTYYGYTF. The CDR3 bases are TGCGCCAGCAGCTCCGGTACCTATTATGGCTACACCTTC.

V usage is TRBV27 and J usage is TRBJ2-1; 11 positions match TRBD2. The germline gives CDR1 MNHEY, CDR2 SMNVEV (reference sequence). This CDR3 contains 15 residues. V trimming: 5 bases; J trimming: 3 bases; junction bases outside the gene matches: 3. The CDR3 here is CASSPGTSGYNEQFF. The CDR3 DNA sequence: TGTGCCAGCAGTCCCGGGACTAGCGGCTACAATGAGCAGTTCTTC.

V gene TRBV7-2 combines with J gene TRBJ2-3; D gene uncertain. The germline V gene has CDR1 SGHTA and CDR2 FQGNSA. This CDR3 spans 14 amino acids. Deletions cut 2 bases from V and 4 bases from J, with 10 bases between. Written as DNA, the CDR3 is TGTGCCAGCAGCTTAAAACCCAATCCAGATACGCAGTATTTT. Protein sequence: CASSLKPNPDTQYF.

The gene calls are TRBV4-2 and TRBJ2-3; no clear D gene. Between the trimmed V and J ends, which lost 0 bases and 1 base, there was a span of 11 bases. The CDR3 spans 16 residues. Per germline, CDR1 LGHNA and CDR2 YNFKEQ. CDR3 nucleotides: TGTGCCAGCAGCCAAGAAGCGCCTCCTCGCACAGATACGCAGTATTTT. Amino acid sequence: CASSQEAPPRTDTQYF.

The chain joins TRBV30 to TRBJ2-4; D is possibly TRBD1 or TRBD2 (5 bases each). The germline gives CDR1 GTSNPN, CDR2 SVGIG (reference sequence). The CDR3 contains 14 residues. V lost 2 bases, J lost 10 bases, and 18 bases lay in between. The chain's CDR3 is CAWSPFGTRSIQYF. In DNA, the CDR3 is TGTGCCTGGAGTCCATTTGGGACCCGGAGTATTCAGTACTTC.

In this sample, this clone turned up a few times. This chain links TRBV29-1 with TRBJ1-1, with D tentatively TRBD1 (6 bases). The CDR3 is 14 residues long. V lost 3 bases, J lost 1 base, and 12 bases lay in between. Germline values: CDR1 SQVTM, CDR2 ANQGSEA. Here the CDR3 reads CSVDRQVRNTEAFF. The CDR3 nucleotides read TGCAGCGTTGATCGACAGGTTAGGAACACTGAAGCTTTCTTT.

The V call is TRBV6-5, the J call TRBJ1-4; TRBD1 agrees at 7 bases. The CDR3 extends over 14 amino acids. V dropped 2 bases and J dropped 7; count of bases not matched to a gene: 4. Germline-derived CDR1 and CDR2 are MNHEY and SVGAGI. The CDR3 DNA follows: TGTGCCAGCAGTTACACAGGGGAGTCTGAAAAACTGTTTTTT. Protein: CASSYTGESEKLFF.

The chain links TRBV7-8 to TRBJ2-3, with D uncertain. Germline V gene sequence: CDR1 SGHVS, CDR2 FQNEAQ. Trimming stripped 2 bases from V and 0 bases from J, with 12 bases between. The CDR3 is made up of 16 amino acids. CDR3: CASSLYAIPSTDTQYF. The CDR3 nucleotides read TGTGCCAGCAGCTTATACGCGATCCCTAGCACAGATACGCAGTATTTT.

The chain has TRBV7-2 and TRBJ2-2; TRBD1 might be the D (6 bases). This CDR3 spans 13 amino acids. V was pared by 4 bases and J by 8 bases, with 11 bases between. Per the germline V gene, CDR1 is SGHTA and CDR2 is FQGNSA. Here the CDR3 DNA reads TGTGCCAGCAGCTCAGACAGGCCGGGGGAGCTGTTTTTT. Amino acids: CASSSDRPGELFF.

This clone was found a few times. This rearrangement joins TRBV28 to TRBJ1-1, with D possibly matching TRBD1 (5 bases). This CDR3 spans 15 amino acids. Per germline, CDR1 MDHEN and CDR2 SYDVKM. Trimming took 6 bases from V and 4 from J, leaving 18 bases between them. CDR3 residues: CASSKGGVRGTEAFF. Here the CDR3 DNA reads TGTGCCAGCAGCAAAGGAGGGGTGAGGGGCACTGAAGCTTTCTTT.

This clone was seen a few times. J is TRBJ1-5 and V is TRBV2; D remains unclear. Germline-derived CDR1 and CDR2 are SNHLY and FYNNEI. V lost 8 bases and J 9 bases, leaving 11 bases between the germline ends. CDR3 length equals 11 residues. The CDR3 loop is CASGEGRPQHF. CDR3 nucleotide sequence: TGTGCCAGCGGGGAAGGCCGGCCCCAGCATTTT.

The rearrangement joins TRBV19 to TRBJ1-1; D call uncertain. The V end was cut by 4 bases, the J end by 0 bases, with 9 bases between. The length of the CDR3 is 14 residues. The V gene's germline CDR1 is LNHDA and CDR2 SQIVND (reference sequence). CDR3 sequence reads: CASSNQFVNTEAFF. The CDR3 nucleotides are TGTGCCAGTAGTAACCAATTCGTGAACACTGAAGCTTTCTTT.

The chain employs TRBV23-1 and TRBJ2-7, with 9 nucleotides matching TRBD2. TRBV23-1 is given ORF status, its function remaining uncertain. With 2 bases clipped from V and 1 base from J, the junction kept 0 bases outside the gene matches. The CDR3 length is 14 residues. The CDR3 protein is CASSQSGGSYEQYF. DNA for the CDR3: TGCGCCAGCAGTCAAAGCGGGGGGTCCTACGAGCAGTACTTC.

The CDR3 DNA is TGCGCCAGCAGCCCAAGACAGGGGGCTTCCTACGAGCAGTACTTC. Amino acid sequence: CASSPRQGASYEQYF. V and J are TRBV5-1 and TRBJ2-7; TRBD1 aligns across 10 bases. The CDR3 is 15 residues long. The germline CDR1 and CDR2 sequences are SGHRS and YFSETQ. Trimming took 4 bases from V and 1 from J; bases not matched to a gene: 5.

The chain recombines TRBV19 with TRBJ2-7; tentative D call: TRBD2 (6 bases). Germline V gene lookup returns CDR1 LNHDA and CDR2 SQIVND (reference sequence). V was pared by 4 bases and J by 3 bases, with 10 bases between. This CDR3 contains 13 residues. The DNA of the CDR3 is TGTGCCAGTAGTACGCGGACTAACTACGAGCAGTACTTC. This gives the protein CASSTRTNYEQYF.

The chain carries TRBV5-1 and TRBJ2-3, with 7 bases aligning to TRBD2. V dropped 7 bases and J dropped 1; count of bases not matched to a gene: 12. The germline V gene encodes CDR1 SGHRS and CDR2 YFSETQ. CDR3 length: 16 amino acids. The CDR3 spells CASRTPGSGGTDTQYF. As DNA, the CDR3 is TGCGCCAGCCGGACACCGGGGAGCGGGGGCACAGATACGCAGTATTTT.

The genes are TRBV19 and TRBJ1-1; D remains unclear. Trimming left V 1 base short and J 1 base short, with 7 bases between. Germline assignment: CDR1 LNHDA and CDR2 SQIVND (reference sequence). The CDR3 sequence is 14 residues long. The CDR3: CASSIALRNTEAFF. CDR3 in DNA: TGTGCCAGTAGTATAGCCTTAAGGAACACTGAAGCTTTCTTT.

Comment on this clone: One end of the junction varies from germline; a read error may be responsible. The chain carries TRBV27 and TRBJ2-1; D ambiguous. CDR1 MNHEY and CDR2 SMNVEV come from the germline V gene (reference sequence). The CDR3 has 11 residues. DNA for the CDR3: TGTGCCAGCAGTTTATCGACCCGTTTGGTCTTC. Amino acids: CASSLSTRLVF.